The T cell receptor beta chain under discussion was sequenced for a study of molecular identifiers for immune sequencing clone quantification. Findings and limits, study-wide: Reportedly, one cell's Jurkat TCR RNA was detected within 1,100,000 naive CD8 cells.

V was pared by 8 bases and J by 6 bases, with 11 bases of the junction left unmatched. This CDR3 region has 16 residues. The germline V gene encodes CDR1 MNHEY and CDR2 SMNVEV (reference sequence). Sorting selected naive CD8 T cells with a CD8+CD4-CCR7+CD45RA+ phenotype. In TCRdb, the PCR reads were re-called with MiXCR into one record per CDR3 protein. The table lists 100,000 or so distinct CDR3 sequences, 30% to 35% of them singletons. Comments on this clonotype: What it binds is not known.

V gene TRBV27 combines with J gene TRBJ2-3, with 13 bases lining up with TRBD2. The TCR was taken from a human donor in good health. Some libraries in this study had Jurkat cell RNA spiked in. Input material: naive CD8+ T cells from blood, with Jurkat cell RNA spiked in. The subset: FACS-sorted CD8+CD4-CCR7+CD45RA+ naive T cells. The CDR3 loop is CASGSRTSGSADTQYF. The CDR3 DNA follows: TGTGCCAGCGGCTCCCGGACTAGCGGGAGTGCCGATACGCAGTATTTT.